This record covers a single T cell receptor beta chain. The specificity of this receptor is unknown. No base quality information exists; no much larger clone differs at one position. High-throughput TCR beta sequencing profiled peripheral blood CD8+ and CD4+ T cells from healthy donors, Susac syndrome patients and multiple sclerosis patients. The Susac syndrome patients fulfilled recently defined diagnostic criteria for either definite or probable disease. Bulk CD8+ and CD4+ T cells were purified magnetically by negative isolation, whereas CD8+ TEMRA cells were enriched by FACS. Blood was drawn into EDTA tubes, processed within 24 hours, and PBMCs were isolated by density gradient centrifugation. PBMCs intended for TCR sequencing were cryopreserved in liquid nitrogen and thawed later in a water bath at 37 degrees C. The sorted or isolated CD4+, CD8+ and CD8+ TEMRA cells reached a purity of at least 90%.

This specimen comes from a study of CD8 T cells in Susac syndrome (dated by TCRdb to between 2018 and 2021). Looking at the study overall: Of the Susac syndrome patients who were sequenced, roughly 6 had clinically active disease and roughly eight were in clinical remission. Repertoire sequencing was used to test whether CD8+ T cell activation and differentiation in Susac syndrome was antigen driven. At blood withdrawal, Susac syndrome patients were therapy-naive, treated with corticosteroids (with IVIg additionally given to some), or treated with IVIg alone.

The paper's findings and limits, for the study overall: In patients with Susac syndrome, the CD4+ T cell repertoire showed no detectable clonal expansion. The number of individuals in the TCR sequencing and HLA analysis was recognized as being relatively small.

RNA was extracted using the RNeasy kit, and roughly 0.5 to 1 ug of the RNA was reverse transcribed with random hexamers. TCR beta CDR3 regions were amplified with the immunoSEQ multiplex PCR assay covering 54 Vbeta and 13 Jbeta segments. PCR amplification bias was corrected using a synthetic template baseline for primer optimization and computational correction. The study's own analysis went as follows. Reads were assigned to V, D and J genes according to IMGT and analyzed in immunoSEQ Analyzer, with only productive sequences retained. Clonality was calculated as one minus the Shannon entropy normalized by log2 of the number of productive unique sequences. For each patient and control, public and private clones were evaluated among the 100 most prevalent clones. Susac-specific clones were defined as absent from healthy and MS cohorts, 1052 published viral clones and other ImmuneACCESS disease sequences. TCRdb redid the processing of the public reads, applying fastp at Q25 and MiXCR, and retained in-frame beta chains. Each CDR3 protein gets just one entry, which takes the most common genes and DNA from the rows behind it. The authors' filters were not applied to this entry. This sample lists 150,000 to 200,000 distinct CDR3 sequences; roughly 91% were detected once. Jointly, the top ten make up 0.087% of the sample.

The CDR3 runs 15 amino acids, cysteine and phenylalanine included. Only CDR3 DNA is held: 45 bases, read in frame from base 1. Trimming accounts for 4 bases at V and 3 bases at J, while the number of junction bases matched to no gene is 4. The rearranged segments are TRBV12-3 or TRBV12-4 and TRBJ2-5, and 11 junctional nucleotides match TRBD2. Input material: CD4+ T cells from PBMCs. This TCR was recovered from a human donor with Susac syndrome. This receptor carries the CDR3 CASSSNSGGEETQYF. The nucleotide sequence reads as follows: TGTGCCAGCAGTTCTAATAGCGGGGGGGAAGAGACCCAGTACTTC.